This T cell receptor beta chain was captured in a study of shared clonotypes between healthy human individuals. In the naive CD8 group, cells lacked CD45RO and were positively selected for CCR7, so terminally differentiated effector memory CD45RA+ cells were left out. All the donors were Caucasian adults who lived in Nashville, Tennessee. From germline, CDR1 is LNHDA and CDR2 SQIVND (reference sequence). The CDR3 is made up of 13 amino acids. V was cut by 6 bases and J by 3 bases, with 12 bases left in between. A deep-level run was used for the assay. Profiling relied on immunoSEQ multiplex PCR, and the TCRdb table lists in-frame clones only, not all of them. The sample lists about 2.1 million clones, just over 90% occurring once.

Sequenced: naive CD8+ T cells from PBMCs. The receptor was isolated from a young man in good health. Some clones in this sample may be carry-over from other donors' samples. V gene TRBV19 combines with J gene TRBJ2-7; unclear D gene. The CDR3 coding sequence is TGTGCCAGTAGCAATCAGGACGGCTACGAGCAGTACTTC. It translates to CASSNQDGYEQYF.